Presented here are 25 T cell receptor beta chains from one specimen sequenced in a study of Ad26.COV2.S vaccination and SARS-CoV-2 variants. Treatment specified: over 15 received Ad26.COV2.S at low or high dose, single or two shots; five or six received placebo; per-sample allocation not given. Specimens were obtained on day 63 following the first vaccine or placebo injection. The data were produced by immunoSEQ multiplex PCR, yet TCRdb's version contains in-frame clones alone and is incomplete. Of around 320,000 clones listed, 86% are singletons. This specimen consisted of peripheral blood, obtained in a trial of Ad26.COV2.S vaccine versus placebo. Receptors were obtained from a person between 18 and 65 years old who received the Ad26.COV2.S COVID-19 vaccine or a placebo.

This chain links TRBV5-1 with TRBJ1-2; 7 nucleotides line up with TRBD1. From germline, CDR1 is SGHRS and CDR2 YFSETQ. The CDR3 is 15 residues long. With 2 bases clipped from V and 2 bases from J, the junction kept 6 bases outside the gene matches. CDR3 coding DNA: TGCGCCAGCAGCTTAGGGGAACAGGGGAACTATGGCTACACCTTC. Protein sequence: CASSLGEQGNYGYTF.

The sample holds one count of this clone. The CDR3 sequence is CASSSLYGYTF. CDR3 in DNA: TGCGCCAGCAGCTCCCTATATGGCTACACCTTC. The V call is TRBV5-1, the J call TRBJ1-2; D remains unclear. V lost 3 bases, J lost 5 bases, and 5 bases lay in between. This CDR3 is built from 11 residues. Germline V gene sequence: CDR1 SGHRS, CDR2 YFSETQ.

The chain employs TRBV7-2 and TRBJ2-7; no clear D. The V gene lost 1 base and the J gene lost 0 bases, with 13 bases spanning the gap. Germline V CDR1 and CDR2: SGHTA, FQGNSA. The length of the CDR3 is 16 residues. This chain's CDR3 is CASSLVVEPTSYEQYF. CDR3 bases: TGTGCCAGCAGCTTAGTTGTGGAACCGACCTCCTACGAGCAGTACTTC.

This clone has just a few counts. The V gene is TRBV7-8, the J gene TRBJ2-7; 8 bases are a match to TRBD2. In germline, CDR1 is SGHVS, CDR2 FQNEAQ. Unmatched junction bases numbered 4, after V lost 1 base and J lost 2 bases. This CDR3 spans 15 amino acids. The DNA for the CDR3 is TGTGCCAGCAGCTTAGAACTAGCGGCTCCCTACGAGCAGTACTTC. This sequence encodes CASSLELAAPYEQYF.

The CDR3 loop reads CATSADSLGTQYF. CDR3 nucleotide sequence: TGTGCCACCAGTGCCGATTCTCTGGGGACCCAGTACTTC. The chain combines TRBV24-1 with TRBJ2-5; D not resolved. The CDR3 has 13 residues. Between the trimmed V and J ends, which lost 5 bases and 7 bases, there was a span of 13 bases. The germline V gene has CDR1 KGHDR and CDR2 SFDVKD.

The chain recombines TRBV11-2 with TRBJ1-1, with D hard to call. V was cut by 6 bases and J by 2 bases, with 22 bases left in between. This CDR3 region has 17 residues. Germline assignment: CDR1 SGHAT and CDR2 FQNNGV. The CDR3 DNA reads TGTGCCAGCAGTCCCGCGGGTTTTCGAATTTATAACACTGAAGCTTTCTTT. This gives the protein CASSPAGFRIYNTEAFF.

The rearrangement joins TRBV6-2 or TRBV6-3 to TRBJ1-2; D possibly corresponds to TRBD1 (6 bases). Germline assignment: CDR1 MNHEY and CDR2 SVGEGT. The CDR3 runs to 16 residues. V lost 0 bases and J lost 4, with 15 bases in between. The CDR3 region has the DNA TGTGCCAGCAGTTACTCGATTCTGGGGGCCAGCTATGGCTACACCTTC. This translates into CASSYSILGASYGYTF.

This clone was seen a few times. The V gene is TRBV6-5, the J gene TRBJ1-5; D is possibly TRBD1 (5 bases). Trimming shortened V by 7 bases and J by 5 bases, and 12 bases separated the two germline ends. This CDR3 has 13 residues. Germline V gene data show CDR1 as MNHEY and CDR2 as SVGAGI. The CDR3 DNA sequence: TGTGCCAGCACGGTAGGGGAATATCAGCCCCAGCATTTT. This sequence encodes CASTVGEYQPQHF.

This chain links TRBV11-2 with TRBJ2-3; TRBD2 is a possible D gene (6 bases). V lost 8 bases and J lost 1, with 16 bases in between. The CDR3 consists of 15 residues. Germline V gene lookup returns CDR1 SGHAT and CDR2 FQNNGV. In DNA, the CDR3 is TGTGCCAGCGGGGTGGATAGCGGCCGCACAGATACGCAGTATTTT. It yields the protein CASGVDSGRTDTQYF.

J is TRBJ1-5 and V is TRBV7-8; the D gene is possibly TRBD1 (5 bases). V lost 6 bases, J lost 8 bases, and 17 bases lay in between. The CDR3 extends over 14 amino acids. CDR1 and CDR2 from the germline V gene are SGHVS and FQNEAQ. In DNA form, the CDR3 reads TGTGCCAGCAGTCGGGACTCCCGGGGGGAGCCCCAGCATTTT. This translates into CASSRDSRGEPQHF.

The chain combines TRBV4-1 with TRBJ2-3; 9 nucleotides match TRBD2. V was clipped by 1 base and J by 1 base; unmatched bases: 3. The CDR3 length is 16 residues. Germline V gene data show CDR1 as MGHRA and CDR2 as YSYEKL. CDR3 sequence reads: CASSQVIAGGTDTQYF. The CDR3 DNA reads TGCGCCAGCAGCCAAGTAATAGCGGGGGGCACAGATACGCAGTATTTT.

V and J are TRBV3-1 (or the pseudogene TRBV3-2) and TRBJ2-1, with D maybe TRBD2 (6 bases). Trimming left V 0 bases short and J 10 bases short, with 10 bases between. CDR1 LGHDT and CDR2 YNNKEL come from the germline V gene (reference sequence). This CDR3 is built from 13 residues. In DNA, the CDR3 is TGTGCCAGCAGCCAAGAGAAAGGGAGGGAGCAGTTCTTC. It specifies CASSQEKGREQFF.

This chain links TRBV7-8 with TRBJ2-1; D uncertain. Trimming took off 3 bases at V and 4 bases at J, with 10 bases between the two ends. The CDR3 runs to 14 residues. Germline CDR1 SGHVS, CDR2 FQNEAQ. Written as DNA, the CDR3 is TGTGCCAGCAGCTTGGTACAAGCTTACAATGAGCAGTTCTTC. Translation gives CASSLVQAYNEQFF.

In nucleotides, the CDR3 is TGTGCCAGCAGCTCCCGTGGTGGGAGGGATGGCTACACCTTC. Translated: CASSSRGGRDGYTF. The V and J genes are TRBV7-2 and TRBJ1-2; D remains ambiguous. Looked up from germline, CDR1 is SGHTA and CDR2 is FQGNSA. Trimming stripped 4 bases from V and 6 bases from J, with 15 bases between. CDR3 length: 14 amino acids.

The CDR3 DNA reads as TGTGCCAGCAGCGCCCGGGGGTCCGGGGCCAACGTCCTGACTTTC. Protein: CASSARGSGANVLTF. The V and J genes are TRBV7-3 and TRBJ2-6, with TRBD2 as a possible D gene (6 bases). Trimming shortened V by 5 bases and J by 4 bases, and 12 bases separated the two germline ends. Germline V gives CDR1 SGHTA, CDR2 FQGTGA. The CDR3 runs to 15 residues.

The J gene is TRBJ2-6, the V gene TRBV10-1; D call uncertain. Trimming shortened V by 10 bases and J by 0 bases, and 7 bases separated the two germline ends. This CDR3 is 13 amino acids long. Per germline, CDR1 WNHNN and CDR2 SYGVQD (reference sequence). The CDR3 sequence is CATFVSGANVLTF. DNA for the CDR3: TGCGCCACTTTCGTCTCTGGGGCCAACGTCCTGACTTTC.

The V call is TRBV18, the J call TRBJ1-1; D gene ambiguous. Trimming removed 2 bases from V and 11 bases from J, with 15 bases in between. The CDR3 sequence is 13 residues long. The V gene's germline CDR1 is KGHSH and CDR2 LQKENI. The chain's CDR3 is CASSPYGEGEAFF. The CDR3 DNA is TGTGCCAGCTCACCATATGGGGAGGGTGAGGCTTTCTTT.

J is TRBJ1-3 and V is TRBV19, with D uncertain. Trimming left V 5 bases short and J 0 bases short, with 17 bases between. The CDR3 totals 17 residues. The germline V gene has CDR1 LNHDA and CDR2 SQIVND (reference sequence). DNA for the CDR3: TGTGCCAGTAGTCGAGCCCGCTGGGGAGACTCTGGAAACACCATATATTTT. Translated, it gives CASSRARWGDSGNTIYF.

The CDR3 DNA reads as TGTGCCAGCAGTCCATCGCAAGAGACCCAGTACTTC. It specifies CASSPSQETQYF. V usage is TRBV28 and J usage is TRBJ2-5; no definite D call. This CDR3 has 12 residues. Germline CDR1 is MDHEN and CDR2 is SYDVKM. V lost 5 bases and J 2 bases, leaving 6 bases between the germline ends. The whole variable domain, filled in from reference TRBV28 and TRBJ2-5, reads DVKVTQSSRYLVKRTGEKVFLECVQDMDHENMFWYRQDPGLGLRLIYFSYDVKMKEKGDIPEGYSVSREKKERFSLILESASTNQTSMYLCASSPSQETQYFGPGTRLLVL.

About this clone: The junction departs from the called germline gene at one end, perhaps through a read error. V usage is TRBV11-2 and J usage is TRBJ2-3, with D perhaps matching TRBD2 (6 bases). Germline V gives CDR1 SGHAT, CDR2 FQNNGV. The CDR3 is 16 residues long. CDR3 sequence reads: CASRLEAGFGTDTQYF. The DNA of the CDR3 is TGTGCCAGCAGATTAGAGGCGGGGTTTGGCACAGATACGCAGTATTTT.

This sequence joins TRBV20-1 and TRBJ2-3; the match to TRBD2 covers 7 bases. Unmatched junction bases numbered 1, after V lost 5 bases and J lost 5 bases. The CDR3 is 11 residues long. CDR1 DFQATT and CDR2 SNEGSKA come from the germline V gene (reference sequence). CDR3 sequence (DNA): TGCAGTGCTTCTAGCGGAGATACGCAGTATTTT. It yields the protein CSASSGDTQYF.

This clone showed up just a few times. The V gene is TRBV5-6, the J gene TRBJ1-2; possible D gene TRBD1, 6 bases. The CDR3 runs 15 residues. V shed 1 base and J shed 0 bases, with 10 bases lying between them. Germline assignment: CDR1 SGHDT and CDR2 YYEEEE. This chain's CDR3 is CASSLWGAPNYGYTF. The CDR3 DNA follows: TGTGCCAGCAGCTTGTGGGGGGCCCCTAACTATGGCTACACCTTC.

CDR3 loop: CSANELLIPGRGGYTF. The CDR3 DNA is TGCAGTGCTAATGAGTTATTGATACCGGGGCGCGGGGGCTACACCTTC. The J gene is TRBJ1-2, the V gene TRBV20-1; D is possibly TRBD1 (5 bases). The CDR3 is 16 residues long. Germline V gives CDR1 DFQATT, CDR2 SNEGSKA (reference sequence). V lost 4 bases to trimming and J lost 8 bases, with 26 bases between them.

The gene calls are TRBV18 and TRBJ1-6; no clear D. The germline gives CDR1 KGHSH, CDR2 LQKENI. The CDR3 consists of 15 residues. V was cut by 5 bases and J by 7 bases, with 15 bases left in between. The CDR3 is CASSELDGSNSPLHF. The CDR3 DNA sequence: TGTGCCAGCTCAGAATTAGACGGATCCAATTCACCCCTCCACTTT.

The chain carries TRBV7-2 and TRBJ1-2; D gene ambiguous. The germline CDR1 and CDR2 sequences are SGHTA and FQGNSA. CDR3 length: 13 amino acids. V lost 3 bases and J lost 3, with 8 bases in between. The CDR3 DNA follows: TGTGCCAGCAGCTTCCTGGGCCACTATGGCTACACCTTC. Residues: CASSFLGHYGYTF.